This T cell receptor (beta chain) was sequenced during a study of regulatory T cells in long-lasting Graves disease. Germline V lookup: CDR1 GTSNPN, CDR2 SVGIG (reference sequence). V dropped 5 bases and J dropped 2 bases, with 9 bases sitting between them. The CDR3 covers 13 residues. Time point specified: newly diagnosed GD, antithyroid drugs for less than 3 months. Extracted PBMC RNA gave rise to the TCR library. American Thyroid Association guidelines defined how Graves' disease was diagnosed. TCR beta libraries were built with iRepertoire HTBI primers and Arm-PCR of CDR3 regions. TCRdb analysed the multiplex PCR reads with MiXCR anew, one entry per CDR3 protein. Of approximately 400,000 distinct CDR3 sequences in the sample, under 15% are singletons; the top ten hold over 15%. This clonotype was detected ten times or more. This sample was shared with a second study, whose subject was T cells in Graves' hyperthyroidism and ophthalmopathy. From that paper: HTBI primers were employed in a first-round RT-PCR of the TCR CDR3. Most thyroid clonotypes with frequency above 0.001 were detected in blood. Before onset, ophthalmopathy was predicted by the model a median roughly 6.4 months earlier.

The sample in question was peripheral blood mononuclear cells (PBMCs), obtained at new diagnosis, from a patient treated with antithyroid drugs. This receptor was obtained from a woman younger than 45 with Graves disease. The chain uses TRBV30 and TRBJ2-2; no clear D. The CDR3: CAWGDSNTGELFF. CDR3 coding DNA: TGTGCCTGGGGGGATTCTAACACCGGGGAGCTGTTTTTT.